The clone carrying this T cell receptor beta chain has only a few counts. The sample belongs to a study of T-cell reconstitution after alpha-beta-depleted transplantation in children. Preparation of the TCRbeta library used unique molecular identifiers. Each CDR3 protein gets one entry after TCRdb re-called the PCR reads with MiXCR. The sample lists about 640,000 distinct CDR3 sequences, about 15% occurring once. V shed 3 bases, J shed 10 bases, and the junction held 4 bases outside the gene matches. The CDR3 is 15 residues long. CDR1 KGHDR and CDR2 SFDVKD come from the germline V gene. The J gene is TRBJ2-1, the V gene TRBV24-1, with 14 positions matching TRBD2. This TCR derives from a human donor who donated a stem cell graft to a child with acute myeloid leukemia. Sequencing used PBMCs from the stem cell graft donor, obtained from the stem cell graft. This CDR3 reads CATSDVGLAGEEQFF. The CDR3 nucleotides read TGTGCCACCAGTGATGTGGGACTAGCGGGGGAGGAGCAGTTCTTC.